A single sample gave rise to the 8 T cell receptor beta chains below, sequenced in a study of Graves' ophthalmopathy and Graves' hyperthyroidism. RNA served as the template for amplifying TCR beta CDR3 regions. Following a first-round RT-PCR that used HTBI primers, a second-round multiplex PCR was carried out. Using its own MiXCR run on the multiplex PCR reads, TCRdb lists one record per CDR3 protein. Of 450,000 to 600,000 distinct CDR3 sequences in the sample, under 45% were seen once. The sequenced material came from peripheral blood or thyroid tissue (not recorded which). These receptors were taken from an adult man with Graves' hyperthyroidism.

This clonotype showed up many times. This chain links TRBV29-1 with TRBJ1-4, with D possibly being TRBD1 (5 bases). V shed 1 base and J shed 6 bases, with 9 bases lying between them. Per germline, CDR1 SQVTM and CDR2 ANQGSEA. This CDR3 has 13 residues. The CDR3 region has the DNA TGCAGCGTTGAAGGGGGGGAGGATGAAAAACTGTTTTTT. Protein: CSVEGGEDEKLFF.

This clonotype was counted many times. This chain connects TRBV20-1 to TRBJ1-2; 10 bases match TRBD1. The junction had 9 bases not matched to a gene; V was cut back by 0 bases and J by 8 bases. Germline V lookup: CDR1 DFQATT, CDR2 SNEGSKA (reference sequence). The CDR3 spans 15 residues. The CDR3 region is CSARETGGSTWGYTF. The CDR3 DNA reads TGCAGTGCTAGAGAGACAGGGGGCTCTACTTGGGGCTACACCTTC.

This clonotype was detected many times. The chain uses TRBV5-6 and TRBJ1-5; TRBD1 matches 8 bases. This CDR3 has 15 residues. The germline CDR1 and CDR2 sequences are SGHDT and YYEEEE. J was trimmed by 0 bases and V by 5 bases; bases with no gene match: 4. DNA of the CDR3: TGTGCCAGCAGTTTCAGGGGGCCTAGCAATCAGCCCCAGCATTTT. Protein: CASSFRGPSNQPQHF.

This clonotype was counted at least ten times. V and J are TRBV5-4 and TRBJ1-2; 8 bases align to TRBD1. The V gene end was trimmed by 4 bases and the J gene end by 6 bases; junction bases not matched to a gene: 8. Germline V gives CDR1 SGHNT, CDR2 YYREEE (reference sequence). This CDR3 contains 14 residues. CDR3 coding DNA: TGTGCCAGCAGCAGCGGACAGGGCCGGAATGGCTACACCTTC. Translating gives CASSSGQGRNGYTF.

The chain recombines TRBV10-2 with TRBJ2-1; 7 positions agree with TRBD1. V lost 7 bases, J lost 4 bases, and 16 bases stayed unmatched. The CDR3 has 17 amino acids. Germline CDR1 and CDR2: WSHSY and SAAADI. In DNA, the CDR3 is TGCGCCAGCAAGGAAAACTACAGGGGTCATAGATACAATGAGCAGTTCTTC. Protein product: CASKENYRGHRYNEQFF.

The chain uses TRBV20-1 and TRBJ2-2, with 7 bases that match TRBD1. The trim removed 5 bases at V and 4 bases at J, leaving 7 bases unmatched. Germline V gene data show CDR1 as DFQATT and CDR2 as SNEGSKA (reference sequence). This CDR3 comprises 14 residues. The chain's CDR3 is CSAPDRDGTGELFF. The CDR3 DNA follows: TGCAGTGCTCCCGACAGGGATGGCACCGGGGAGCTGTTTTTT.

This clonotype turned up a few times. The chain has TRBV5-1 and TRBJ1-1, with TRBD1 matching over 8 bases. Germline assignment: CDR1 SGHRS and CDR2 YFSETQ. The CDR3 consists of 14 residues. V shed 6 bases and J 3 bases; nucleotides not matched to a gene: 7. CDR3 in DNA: TGCGCCAGCACAGGGGGCTTCGTGGACACTGAAGCTTTCTTT. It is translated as CASTGGFVDTEAFF.

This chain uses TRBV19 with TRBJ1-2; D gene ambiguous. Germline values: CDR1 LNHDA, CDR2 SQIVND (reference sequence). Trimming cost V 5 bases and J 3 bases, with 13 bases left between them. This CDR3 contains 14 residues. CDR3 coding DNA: TGTGCCAGTAGTCCATCGGGGAGCTACTATGGCTACACCTTC. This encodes CASSPSGSYYGYTF.